The TCR beta chain under discussion was sequenced for a study of vaccination and CD4 T cells after COVID-19. Study summary: Diagnosis preceded the drawing of post-COVID samples by a median approximately 110 days (range 35 to 161). Controls had a CEFX pool, an HIV-1 Nef pool, or no peptide added.

V lost 6 bases and J lost 1, with 10 bases in between. Germline loops: CDR1 MDHEN, CDR2 SYDVKM. This CDR3 contains 14 residues. The Oncomine TCR Beta short-read assay sequenced DNA from cultured CD4+ T cells. TCRdb re-derived calls from the PCR reads in MiXCR, one entry per CDR3 protein. The table has 17,000 or so distinct CDR3 sequences, less than 40% seen once. The sample's treatment: approximately nine-day PBMC culture with coronavirus spike peptide pools or control peptides (ViraFEST assay). The authors isolated CD4+ T cells by negative selection after 10 to 11 days of culture. Worth noting for this clonotype: No antigen is known for it.

This TCR came from a human donor with COVID-19. Sequenced: cultured CD4+ T cells from blood. The chain joins TRBV28 to TRBJ1-3; D is perhaps TRBD1 (6 bases). CDR3 protein: CASRGGTSGNTIYF. The CDR3 region has the DNA TGTGCCAGCAGGGGGGGCACGTCTGGAAACACCATATATTTT.